A single count supports the clone carrying this T cell receptor (beta chain). The data were obtained in a study of blood T cell repertoires in COVID-19. Participants were aged roughly 18 to 90 years, lived in under 30 US areas, and enrolled virtually. Germline V CDR1 and CDR2: MDHEN, SYDVKM. The CDR3 covers 14 residues. J gave up 4 bases and V 7 bases, and 9 bases lay outside the gene matches. Sequencing was performed with immunoSEQ multiplex PCR; in TCRdb, only in-frame clones are kept and a portion is missing. The data hold around 290,000 clones, with approximately 89% observed a single time. Source material: PBMCs or T cells enriched from blood (not recorded which). The V call is TRBV28, the J call TRBJ1-2; 7 positions match TRBD1. The origin of this receptor is a woman in her late teens or twenties who had recovered from COVID-19. Written as DNA, the CDR3 is TGTGCCAGCACCCTAGAAGGGGGCGGCTATGGCTACACCTTC. Translated: CASTLEGGGYGYTF.